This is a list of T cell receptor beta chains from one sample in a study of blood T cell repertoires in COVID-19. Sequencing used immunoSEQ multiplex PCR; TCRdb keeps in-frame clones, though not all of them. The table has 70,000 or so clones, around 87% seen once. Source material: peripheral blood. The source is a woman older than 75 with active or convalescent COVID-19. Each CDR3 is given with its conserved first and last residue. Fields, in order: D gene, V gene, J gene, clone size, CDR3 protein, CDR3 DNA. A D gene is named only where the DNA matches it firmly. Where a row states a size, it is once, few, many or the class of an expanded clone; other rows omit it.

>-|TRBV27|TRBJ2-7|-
CASSSSTGTYEQYF
TGTGCCAGCAGTTCCTCGACAGGTACCTACGAGCAGTACTTC
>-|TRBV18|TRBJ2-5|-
CASSPPSGTQYF
TGTGCCAGCTCACCACCGTCGGGGACCCAGTACTTC
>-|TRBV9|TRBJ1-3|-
CASSATRGGGNTIYF
TGTGCCAGCAGCGCTACAAGGGGGGGTGGAAACACCATATATTTT
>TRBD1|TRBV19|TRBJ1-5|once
CASMDRGLRLNQPQHF
TGTGCCAGTATGGACAGGGGGCTTCGGTTGAATCAGCCCCAGCATTTT
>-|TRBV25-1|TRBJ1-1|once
CASSDPGNMNTEAFF
TGTGCCAGCAGTGACCCAGGCAACATGAACACTGAAGCTTTCTTT
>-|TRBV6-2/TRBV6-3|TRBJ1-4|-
CASSLFPTPTNEKLFF
TGTGCCAGCAGTTTATTCCCCACTCCAACTAATGAAAAACTGTTTTTT
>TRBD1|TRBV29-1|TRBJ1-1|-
CSVEDRGRGAFF
TGCAGCGTCGAGGACAGGGGCCGCGGGGCTTTCTTT
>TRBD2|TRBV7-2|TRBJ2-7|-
CASSLYEERGGQYF
TGTGCCAGCAGCTTATATGAGGAGCGGGGAGGGCAGTACTTC
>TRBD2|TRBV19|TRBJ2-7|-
CARSAGVSYEQYF
TGTGCCAGGTCCGCGGGGGTCTCCTACGAGCAGTACTTC
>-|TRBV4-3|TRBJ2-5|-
CASSQMASRVGTQYF
TGCGCCAGCAGCCAAATGGCTAGCCGGGTAGGGACCCAGTACTTC
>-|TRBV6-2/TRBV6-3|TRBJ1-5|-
CASSHPRNGNQPQHF
TGTGCCAGCAGTCACCCGAGGAATGGCAATCAGCCCCAGCATTTT
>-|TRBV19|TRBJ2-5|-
CASSIDRQETQYF
TGTGCCAGTAGTATCGACAGGCAAGAGACCCAGTACTTC
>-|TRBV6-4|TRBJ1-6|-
CASSSQGDSPLHF
TGTGCCAGCAGTTCACAGGGTGATTCACCCCTCCACTTT
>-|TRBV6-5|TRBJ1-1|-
CASSYSGFRGEAFF
TGTGCCAGCAGTTACTCGGGTTTTCGGGGTGAAGCTTTCTTT
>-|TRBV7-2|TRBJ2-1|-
CASSLGGRGSNEQFF
TGTGCCAGCAGCTTAGGCGGCAGGGGATCCAATGAGCAGTTCTTC
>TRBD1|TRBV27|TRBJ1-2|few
CASLGRGQASSYGYTF
TGTGCCAGCTTGGGCCGGGGACAGGCCTCTTCCTATGGCTACACCTTC
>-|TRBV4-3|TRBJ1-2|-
CASSQDLGAPGYTF
TGCGCCAGCAGCCAAGATCTGGGGGCGCCCGGCTACACCTTC
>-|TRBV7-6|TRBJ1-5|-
CASSSATGSNQPQHF
TGTGCCAGCAGCTCCGCAACAGGTAGCAATCAGCCCCAGCATTTT
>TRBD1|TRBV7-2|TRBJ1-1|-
CASSQRGQGVNTEAFF
TGTGCCAGCAGCCAAAGGGGACAGGGTGTGAACACTGAAGCTTTCTTT
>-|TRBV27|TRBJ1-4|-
CASSSLFTGSTNEKLFF
TGTGCCAGCAGCTCCTTATTTACAGGGTCAACTAATGAAAAACTGTTTTTT
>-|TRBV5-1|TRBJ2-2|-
CASLTSPTGNTGELFF
TGCGCCAGCCTAACTAGCCCCACGGGAAACACCGGGGAGCTGTTTTTT
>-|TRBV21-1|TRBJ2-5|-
CAPWGTQKYQETQYF
TGTGCCCCCTGGGGGACACAGAAATACCAAGAGACCCAGTACTTC
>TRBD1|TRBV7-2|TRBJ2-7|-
CASSKSGTVVGYEQYF
TGTGCCAGCAGCAAATCCGGGACAGTGGTCGGCTACGAGCAGTACTTC
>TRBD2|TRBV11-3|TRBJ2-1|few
CASSPRGGSGGAAYNEQFF
TGTGCCAGCAGCCCCAGGGGGGGTAGCGGGGGGGCAGCCTACAATGAGCAGTTCTTC
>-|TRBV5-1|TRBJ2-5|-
CASSLSPVGGIRTQYF
TGCGCCAGCAGCTTGAGTCCTGTCGGGGGTATTCGGACCCAGTACTTC
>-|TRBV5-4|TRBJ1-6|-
CASSLNEEGLYNSPLHF
TGTGCCAGCAGCTTAAACGAGGAGGGCCTCTATAATTCACCCCTCCACTTT
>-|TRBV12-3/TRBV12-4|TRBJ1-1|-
CASSFPRNTEAFF
TGTGCCAGCAGTTTCCCCAGGAACACTGAAGCTTTCTTT
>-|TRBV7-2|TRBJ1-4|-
CASSLEGRTTTNEKLFF
TGTGCCAGCAGCTTAGAGGGCAGGACTACAACTAATGAAAAACTGTTTTTT
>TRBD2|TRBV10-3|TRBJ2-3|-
CAISDSGGAGSDTQYF
TGTGCCATCAGTGACAGCGGGGGGGCCGGGTCAGATACGCAGTATTTT
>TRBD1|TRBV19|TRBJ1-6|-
CASRGQGLDSPLHF
TGTGCCAGTAGGGGACAGGGTTTGGATTCACCCCTCCACTTT
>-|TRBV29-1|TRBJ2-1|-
CSVEVNPNNNNEQFF
TGCAGCGTGGAGGTTAACCCCAACAACAACAATGAGCAGTTCTTC
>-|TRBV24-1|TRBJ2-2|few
CATSEGSTGELFF
TGTGCCACCAGTGAGGGGAGTACCGGGGAGCTGTTTTTT
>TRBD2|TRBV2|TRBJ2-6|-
CASYEGRAGANVLTF
TGTGCCAGCTACGAGGGGAGGGCCGGGGCCAACGTCCTGACTTTC
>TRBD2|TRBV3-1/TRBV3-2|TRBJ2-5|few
CASSITSGGETQYF
TGTGCCAGCAGTATAACTAGCGGGGGGGAGACCCAGTACTTC
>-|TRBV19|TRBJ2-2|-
CASSTHGLNTGELFF
TGTGCCAGTAGTACCCATGGACTCAACACCGGGGAGCTGTTTTTT
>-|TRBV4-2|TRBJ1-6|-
CASSQGGTGSYNSPLHF
TGTGCCAGCAGCCAGGGGGGGACGGGCTCCTATAATTCACCCCTCCACTTT
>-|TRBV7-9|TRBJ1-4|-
CASSLGEANEKLFF
TGTGCCAGCAGCTTAGGGGAGGCTAATGAAAAACTGTTTTTT
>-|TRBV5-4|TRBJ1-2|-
CASSLGGGAADYGYTF
TGTGCCAGCAGCTTGGGGGGCGGGGCAGCTGATTATGGCTACACCTTC
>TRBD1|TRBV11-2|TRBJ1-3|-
CASSSYSGTAGNTIYF
TGTGCCAGCAGCTCGTATTCCGGGACAGCTGGAAACACCATATATTTT
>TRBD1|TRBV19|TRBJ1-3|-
CASSGDSASGNTIYF
TGTGCCAGTAGTGGGGACAGCGCTTCTGGAAACACCATATATTTT